A selection of T cell receptor beta chains follows, all from one sample in a study of T-cell reconstitution after alpha-beta-depleted transplantation in children. MiXCR, applied by TCRdb to the PCR reads, yields one record per CDR3 protein. The top ten hold 7% of the sample, which has about 27,000 distinct CDR3 sequences, about 6.2% seen once. Sequenced material: PBMCs, mostly from graft donor cells, taken 180 days after TCRalphabeta/CD19-depleted stem cell transplant. These receptor sequences come from a male patient younger than 18 who had a stem cell transplant for acute myeloid leukemia, so the T cells may come from the graft donor. CDR3s include the opening cysteine and the closing phenylalanine or tryptophan. The order of the fields is clone size, J gene, V gene, D gene, CDR3 protein, CDR3 DNA. A D gene is named only where the DNA matches it firmly. Some rows have no size entry. The others give once, few or many, or a class for an expanded clone.

clone size: many
J gene: TRBJ2-7
V gene: TRBV20-1
D gene: -
CDR3 protein: CSARHGERTLSYEQYF
CDR3 DNA: TGCAGTGCCCGGCATGGTGAACGGACCCTCTCCTACGAGCAGTACTTC

clone size: medium-sized
J gene: TRBJ2-3
V gene: TRBV27
D gene: TRBD1
CDR3 protein: CASSSPSSGQSTDTQYF
CDR3 DNA: TGTGCCAGCAGTTCCCCCTCCTCGGGACAGAGCACAGATACGCAGTATTTT

clone size: many
J gene: TRBJ2-3
V gene: TRBV12-3/TRBV12-4
D gene: TRBD2
CDR3 protein: CASSFGGSSTDTQYF
CDR3 DNA: TGTGCCAGCAGTTTCGGGGGGTCTAGCACAGATACGCAGTATTTT

clone size: medium-sized
J gene: TRBJ2-5
V gene: TRBV29-1
D gene: -
CDR3 protein: CSGLGDKDETQYF
CDR3 DNA: TGCAGCGGGCTGGGGGACAAAGATGAGACCCAGTACTTC

clone size: -
J gene: TRBJ2-3
V gene: TRBV5-4
D gene: -
CDR3 protein: CASSSREDTQYF
CDR3 DNA: TGTGCCAGCAGCTCCAGGGAGGATACGCAGTATTTT

clone size: many
J gene: TRBJ2-3
V gene: TRBV20-1
D gene: TRBD2
CDR3 protein: CSARDRGAGVGDTQYF
CDR3 DNA: TGCAGTGCTAGAGATCGAGGGGCGGGAGTCGGAGATACGCAGTATTTT

clone size: many
J gene: TRBJ2-1
V gene: TRBV7-3
D gene: TRBD2
CDR3 protein: CASSLTANRLAGGHNEQFF
CDR3 DNA: TGTGCCAGCAGCTTAACGGCCAACCGACTAGCGGGAGGCCACAATGAGCAGTTCTTC

clone size: many
J gene: TRBJ2-7
V gene: TRBV15
D gene: -
CDR3 protein: CATSRDFAATYEQYF
CDR3 DNA: TGTGCCACCAGCAGAGATTTCGCAGCAACCTACGAGCAGTACTTC

clone size: many
J gene: TRBJ2-7
V gene: TRBV6-2/TRBV6-3
D gene: -
CDR3 protein: CASSYTTASYEQYF
CDR3 DNA: TGTGCCAGCAGTTATACGACAGCTTCCTACGAGCAGTACTTC

clone size: many
J gene: TRBJ2-1
V gene: TRBV7-2
D gene: -
CDR3 protein: CASSLSRVGQFF
CDR3 DNA: TGTGCCAGCAGCTTAAGTCGGGTCGGACAGTTCTTC

clone size: many
J gene: TRBJ2-3
V gene: TRBV7-9
D gene: -
CDR3 protein: CASSSWRGTDTQYF
CDR3 DNA: TGTGCCAGCAGCTCCTGGCGAGGAACGGATACGCAGTATTTT

clone size: few
J gene: TRBJ1-5
V gene: TRBV19
D gene: -
CDR3 protein: CASSIPPHQPQHF
CDR3 DNA: TGTGCCAGTAGTATCCCCCCCCATCAGCCCCAGCATTTT

clone size: medium-sized
J gene: TRBJ2-1
V gene: TRBV27
D gene: -
CDR3 protein: CASSSTGTYNNEQFF
CDR3 DNA: TGTGCCAGCAGTTCAACCGGGACTTACAACAATGAGCAGTTCTTC

clone size: many
J gene: TRBJ1-2
V gene: TRBV6-5
D gene: TRBD1
CDR3 protein: CASSYSGTGSGYTF
CDR3 DNA: TGTGCCAGCAGTTACTCGGGGACAGGGAGTGGCTACACCTTC

clone size: many
J gene: TRBJ2-1
V gene: TRBV24-1
D gene: TRBD1
CDR3 protein: CATSDRQGTYNEQFF
CDR3 DNA: TGTGCCACCAGTGATCGACAGGGGACTTACAATGAGCAGTTCTTC

clone size: few
J gene: TRBJ2-1
V gene: TRBV4-2
D gene: -
CDR3 protein: CAMSPGLLNEQFF
CDR3 DNA: TGTGCCATGAGCCCCGGGCTCCTAAATGAGCAGTTCTTC

clone size: many
J gene: TRBJ2-2
V gene: TRBV7-2
D gene: TRBD2
CDR3 protein: CASSLLGLAAPTGELFF
CDR3 DNA: TGTGCCAGCAGCTTACTCGGGCTAGCGGCCCCCACCGGGGAGCTGTTTTTT